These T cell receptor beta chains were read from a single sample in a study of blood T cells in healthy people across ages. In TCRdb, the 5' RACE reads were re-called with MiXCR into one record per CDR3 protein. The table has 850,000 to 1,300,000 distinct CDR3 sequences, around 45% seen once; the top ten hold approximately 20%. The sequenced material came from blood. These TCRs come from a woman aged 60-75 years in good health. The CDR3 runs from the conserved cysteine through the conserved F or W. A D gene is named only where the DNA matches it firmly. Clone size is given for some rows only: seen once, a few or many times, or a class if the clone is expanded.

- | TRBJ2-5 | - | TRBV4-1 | TGCGCCAGCAGCCAGCGAGGTCGGGAGTTCCCAGAGACCCAGTACTTC | CASSQRGREFPETQYF
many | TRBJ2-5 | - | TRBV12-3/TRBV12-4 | TGTGCCAGCAGCCCCAGTTCTGACACCCAAGAGACCCAGTACTTC | CASSPSSDTQETQYF
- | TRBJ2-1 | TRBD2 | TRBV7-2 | TGTGCCAGCAGCTTTTACGGGACTACCGCAAATGAGCAGTTCTTC | CASSFYGTTANEQFF
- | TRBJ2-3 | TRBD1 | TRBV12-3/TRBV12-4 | TGTGCCAGCAGCCGCGGGACAGGGGAAACAGATACGCAGTATTTT | CASSRGTGETDTQYF
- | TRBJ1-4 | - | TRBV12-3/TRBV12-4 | TGTGCCAGCAGTCCAGGACCGGAGGGACTGTTTTTT | CASSPGPEGLFF
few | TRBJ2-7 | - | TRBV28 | TGTGCCAGCAGTCCGGCGGATCGCTACGAGCAGTACTTC | CASSPADRYEQYF
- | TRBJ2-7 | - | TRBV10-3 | TGTGCCATCGGTGCATGGACCGACTACAATGAGCAGTACTTC | CAIGAWTDYNEQYF
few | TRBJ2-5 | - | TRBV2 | TGTGCCAGCAGCTCTTGGGGAGGAGAGACCCAGTACTTC | CASSSWGGETQYF
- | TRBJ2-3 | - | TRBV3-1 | TGTGCCAGCAGCCAAGGGGGGACGGATCTAGATACGCAGTATTTT | CASSQGGTDLDTQYF
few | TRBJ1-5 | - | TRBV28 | TGTGCCAGCAGTTTAGTAGGACCTTCAACCAGGACCCAGCCCCAGCATTTT | CASSLVGPSTRTQPQHF
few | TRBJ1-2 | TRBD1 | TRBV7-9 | TGTGCCAGCAGCTTCGGCGGGACAGGGGAGTATGGCTACACCTTC | CASSFGGTGEYGYTF
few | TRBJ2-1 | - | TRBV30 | TGTGCCTGGGGTACGGTGCGTGGTGGTGAGCAGTTCTTC | CAWGTVRGGEQFF
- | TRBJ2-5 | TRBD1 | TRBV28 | TGTGCCAGCAGTCGACAGGGGGTCTTCCAAGAGACCCAGTACTTC | CASSRQGVFQETQYF
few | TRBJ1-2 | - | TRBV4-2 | TGTGCCAGCAGCCAAGATAGAGGGGCACACTATGGCTACACCTTC | CASSQDRGAHYGYTF
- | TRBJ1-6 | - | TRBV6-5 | TGTGCCAGCAGTTACTTCCAGGGAAGTAGTTCACCCCCCCACTTT | CASSYFQGSSSPPHF
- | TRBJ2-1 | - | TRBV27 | TGTGCCAGCAGTGGGGCAGGCGCGTTCTACGAGCAGTTCTTC | CASSGAGAFYEQFF
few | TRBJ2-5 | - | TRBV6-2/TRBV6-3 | TGTGCCAGCAGTACGCTGGGGGCGGTCCAAGAGACCCAGTACTTC | CASSTLGAVQETQYF
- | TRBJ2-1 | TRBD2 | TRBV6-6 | TGTGCCAGCAGTTACTCGACTAGCGGGAATGAGCAGTTCTTC | CASSYSTSGNEQFF
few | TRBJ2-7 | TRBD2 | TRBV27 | TGTGCCAGCAGTTTAAGATTGACTAGCGGCTACGAGCAGTACTTC | CASSLRLTSGYEQYF
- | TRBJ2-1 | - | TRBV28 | TGTGCCAGCAGCGTTCTCGTGGGAGGACGGGATGAGCAGTTCTTC | CASSVLVGGRDEQFF
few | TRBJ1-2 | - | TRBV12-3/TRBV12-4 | TGTGCCAGCAGTTTATTGATAGGCCTTATTGGTGGCTACACCTTC | CASSLLIGLIGGYTF
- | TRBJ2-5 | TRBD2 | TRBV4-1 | TGCGCCAGCAGCCGGCCGGGACTACAAGAGACCCAGTACTTC | CASSRPGLQETQYF
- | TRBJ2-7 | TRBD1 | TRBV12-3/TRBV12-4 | TGTGCCAGCAGGTCCGGGACAGGAGACTACGAGCAGTACTTC | CASRSGTGDYEQYF
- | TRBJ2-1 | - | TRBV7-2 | TGTGCCAGCAGCAATGTCCGGGGAACCTACAATGAGCAGTTCTTC | CASSNVRGTYNEQFF
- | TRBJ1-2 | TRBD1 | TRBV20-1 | TGCAGTGTCGATTTTCGAAGGGGGAGACCGGGACAGGGGTCTAACTATGGCTACACCTTC | CSVDFRRGRPGQGSNYGYTF
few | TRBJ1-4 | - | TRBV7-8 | TGTGCCAGCAGCCATGGGACCTTTGACTCTGCAACTAATGAAAAACTGTTTTTT | CASSHGTFDSATNEKLFF
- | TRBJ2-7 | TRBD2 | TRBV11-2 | TGTGCCAGCAGCTTAGGAGGAGTAGCGGGAGGGCCAAGCTCCTACGAGCAGTACTTC | CASSLGGVAGGPSSYEQYF
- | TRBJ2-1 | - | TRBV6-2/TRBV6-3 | TGTGCCAGCAGATCAGGGTTCTCAACCGATGAGCAGTTCTTC | CASRSGFSTDEQFF
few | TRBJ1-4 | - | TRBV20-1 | TGCAGTGCCCCGGACAGAGGTTCAACTAATGAAAAACTGTTTTTT | CSAPDRGSTNEKLFF